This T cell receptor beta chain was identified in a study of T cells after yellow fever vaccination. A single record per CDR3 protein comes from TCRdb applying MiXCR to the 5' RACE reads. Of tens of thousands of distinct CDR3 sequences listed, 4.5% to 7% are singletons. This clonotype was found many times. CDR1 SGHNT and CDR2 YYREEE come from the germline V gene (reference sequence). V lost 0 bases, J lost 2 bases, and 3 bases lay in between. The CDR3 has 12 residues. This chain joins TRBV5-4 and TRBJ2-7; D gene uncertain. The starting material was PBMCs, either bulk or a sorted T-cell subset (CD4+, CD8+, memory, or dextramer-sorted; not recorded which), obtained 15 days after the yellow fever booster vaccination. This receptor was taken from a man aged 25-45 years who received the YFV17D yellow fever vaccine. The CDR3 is CASSLGTYEQYF. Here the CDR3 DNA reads TGTGCCAGCAGCTTGGGAACCTACGAGCAGTACTTC.